This T cell receptor beta chain was captured in a study of response to subunit inactivated influenza vaccine. Study-level findings and limits: A suggestion made by the authors is that each seasonal influenza vaccination recruits few new T cells.

In its sample, this clonotype was seen many times. The antigen remains undetermined. A single record per CDR3 protein comes from TCRdb applying MiXCR to the RT-PCR reads. The data contain 500,000 to 600,000 distinct CDR3 sequences, over 10% of them singletons. The V and J ends lost 2 bases and 1 base, in that order; junction bases with no gene match: 7. CDR3 size: 16 residues. Germline CDR1 reads LGHNA; CDR2 reads YNFKEQ. The source of this sequence is a man in his fifties or sixties who received an inactivated influenza vaccine. This sequence joins TRBV4-2 and TRBJ2-7; 8 bases map to TRBD2. The sample in question was PBMCs from blood, obtained about 6 weeks after vaccination. CDR3 region: CASSQRLSGGSYEQYF. The CDR3 DNA follows: TGTGCCAGCAGCCAAAGACTGAGCGGGGGTTCCTACGAGCAGTACTTC.